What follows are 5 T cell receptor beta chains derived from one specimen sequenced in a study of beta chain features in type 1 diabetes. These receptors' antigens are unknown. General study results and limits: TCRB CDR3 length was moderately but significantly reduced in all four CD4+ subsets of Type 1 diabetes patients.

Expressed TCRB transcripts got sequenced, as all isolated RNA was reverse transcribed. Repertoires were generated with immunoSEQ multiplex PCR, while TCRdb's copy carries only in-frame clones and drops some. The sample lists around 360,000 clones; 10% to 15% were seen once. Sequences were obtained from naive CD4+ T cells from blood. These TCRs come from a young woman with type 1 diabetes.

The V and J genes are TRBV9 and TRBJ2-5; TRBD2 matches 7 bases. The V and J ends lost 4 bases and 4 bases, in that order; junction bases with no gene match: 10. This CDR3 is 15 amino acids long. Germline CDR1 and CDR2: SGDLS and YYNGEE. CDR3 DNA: TGTGCCAGCAGCCAACTGCGGGGGAACTTAGAGACCCAGTACTTC. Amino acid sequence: CASSQLRGNLETQYF.

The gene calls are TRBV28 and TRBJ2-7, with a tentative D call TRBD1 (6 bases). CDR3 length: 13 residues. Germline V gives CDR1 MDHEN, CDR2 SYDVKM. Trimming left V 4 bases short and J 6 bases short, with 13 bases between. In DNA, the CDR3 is TGTGCCAGCAGTTCCGGGACATACCCCGAGCAGTACTTC. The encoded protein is CASSSGTYPEQYF.

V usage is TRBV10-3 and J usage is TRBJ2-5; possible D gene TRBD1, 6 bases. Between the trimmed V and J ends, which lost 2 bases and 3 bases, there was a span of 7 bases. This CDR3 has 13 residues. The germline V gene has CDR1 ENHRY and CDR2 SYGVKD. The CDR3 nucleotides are TGTGCCATCAGTGAGACAGGGAAAGAGACCCAGTACTTC. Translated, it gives CAISETGKETQYF.

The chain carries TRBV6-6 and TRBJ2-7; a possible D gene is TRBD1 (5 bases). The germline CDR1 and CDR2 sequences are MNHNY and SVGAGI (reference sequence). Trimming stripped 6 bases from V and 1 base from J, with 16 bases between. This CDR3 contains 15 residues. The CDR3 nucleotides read TGTGCCAGCAGCCGAGGACAAAGGATATCCTACGAGCAGTACTTC. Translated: CASSRGQRISYEQYF.

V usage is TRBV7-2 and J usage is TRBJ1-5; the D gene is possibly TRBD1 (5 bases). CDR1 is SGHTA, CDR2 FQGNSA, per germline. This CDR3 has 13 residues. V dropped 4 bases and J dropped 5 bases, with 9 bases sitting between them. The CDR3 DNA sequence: TGTGCCAGCAGCTCTCAGGGCGATCAGCCCCAGCATTTT. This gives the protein CASSSQGDQPQHF.